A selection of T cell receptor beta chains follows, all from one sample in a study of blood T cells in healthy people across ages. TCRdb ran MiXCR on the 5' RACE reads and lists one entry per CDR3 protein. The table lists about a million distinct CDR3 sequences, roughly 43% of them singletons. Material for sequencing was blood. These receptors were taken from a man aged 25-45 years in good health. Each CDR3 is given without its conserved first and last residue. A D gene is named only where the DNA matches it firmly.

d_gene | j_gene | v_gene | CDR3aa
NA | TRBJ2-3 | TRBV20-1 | SAYAPQGDTQY
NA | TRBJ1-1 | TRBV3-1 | ASSQAGSITEAF
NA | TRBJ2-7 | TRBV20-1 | SARAPGYNSYEQY
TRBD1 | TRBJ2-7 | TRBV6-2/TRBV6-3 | TSSYSNRGRLEQY
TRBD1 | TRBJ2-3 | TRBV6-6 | ASSYSDRGYLTDTQY
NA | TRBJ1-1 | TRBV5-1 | ASSLGSLGQAF
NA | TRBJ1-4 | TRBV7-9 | ASSPSLSIGEKLF
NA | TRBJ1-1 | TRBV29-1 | SVGGQINTEAF
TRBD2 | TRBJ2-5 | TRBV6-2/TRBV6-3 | AIGTSGDQETQY
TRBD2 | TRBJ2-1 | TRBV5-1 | ASSVTSGSNEQF
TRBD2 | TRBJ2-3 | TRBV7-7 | ASSLMASGGSNTDTQY
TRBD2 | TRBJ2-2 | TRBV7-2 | ASRAGGPGELF
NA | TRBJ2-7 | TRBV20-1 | SAYSYGSYEQY
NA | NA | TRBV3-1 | ASSLTSPDSYEQY
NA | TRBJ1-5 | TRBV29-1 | SVGSVSNQPQH
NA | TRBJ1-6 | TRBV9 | ASSSEGGYNSPLH
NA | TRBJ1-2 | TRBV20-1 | SARVGQSGYT
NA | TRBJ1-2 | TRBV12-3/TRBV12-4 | ASRLSNYGYT
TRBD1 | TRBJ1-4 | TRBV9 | ASSGGQGSTTNEKLF
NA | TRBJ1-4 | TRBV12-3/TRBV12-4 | ASSGAGNEKLF
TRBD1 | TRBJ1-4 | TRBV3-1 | ASSQGTAPNEKLF
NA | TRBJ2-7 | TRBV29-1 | SGGHSSYEQY
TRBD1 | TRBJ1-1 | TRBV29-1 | SVAETGRNTEAF
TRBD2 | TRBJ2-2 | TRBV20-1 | SARDERTSGGRTGELF
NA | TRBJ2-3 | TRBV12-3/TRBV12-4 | ASTPDGATDTQY
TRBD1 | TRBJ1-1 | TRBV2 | ASRGQVGSTEAF
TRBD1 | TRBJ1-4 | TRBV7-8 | ASGKGQDNEKLF
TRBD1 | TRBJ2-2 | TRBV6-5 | ASTLQGTSELF
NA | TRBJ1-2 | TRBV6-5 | ASTDSWGGYGYT
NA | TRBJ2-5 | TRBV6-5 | ASLGDEKETQY
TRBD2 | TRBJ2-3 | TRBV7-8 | ASSLRRLAGRTSTDTQY
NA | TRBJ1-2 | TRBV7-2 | ASSLQNVDGYT
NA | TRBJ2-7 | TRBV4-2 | ASSQDLTIYEQY
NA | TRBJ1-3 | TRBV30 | AWDGHSGNTIY
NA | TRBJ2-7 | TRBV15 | ATSRDKLAEQY
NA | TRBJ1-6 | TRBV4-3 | ASSQLSSYNSPLH
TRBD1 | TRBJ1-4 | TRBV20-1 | SARSPGGVREKLF
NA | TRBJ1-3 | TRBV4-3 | ASSQDGGTGNTIY
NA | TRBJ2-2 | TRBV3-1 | ASSPRVGAGGELF
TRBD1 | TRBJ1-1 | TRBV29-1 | SADRGKTEAF
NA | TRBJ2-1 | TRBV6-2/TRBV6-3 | ASNLRTGPYNEQF
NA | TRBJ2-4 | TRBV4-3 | ASSQESPYLFIQNIQY
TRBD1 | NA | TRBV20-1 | GARDRGQYYEQY
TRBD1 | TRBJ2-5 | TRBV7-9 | ASSWDREETQY
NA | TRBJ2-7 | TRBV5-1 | ASTIHQGTSDEQY
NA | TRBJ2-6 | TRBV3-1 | ASSQESRVGVSGANVLT
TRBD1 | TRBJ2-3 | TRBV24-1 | ATSDPQGADTQY
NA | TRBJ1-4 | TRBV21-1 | ASSKEGHPTNEKLF
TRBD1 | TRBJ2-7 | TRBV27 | ASSSTGGRYEQY
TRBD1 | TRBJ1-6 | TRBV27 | ASSFGTGDNSPLH
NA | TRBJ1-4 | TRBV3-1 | ASSFQGGGSVKLF